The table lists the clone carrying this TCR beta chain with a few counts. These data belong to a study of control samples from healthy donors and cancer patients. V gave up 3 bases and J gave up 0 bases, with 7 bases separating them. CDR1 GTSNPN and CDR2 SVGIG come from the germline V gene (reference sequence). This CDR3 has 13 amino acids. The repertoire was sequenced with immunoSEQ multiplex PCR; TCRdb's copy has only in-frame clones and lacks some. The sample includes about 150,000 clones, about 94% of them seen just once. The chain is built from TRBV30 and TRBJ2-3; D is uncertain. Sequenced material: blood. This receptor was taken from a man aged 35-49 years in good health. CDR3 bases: TGTGCCTGGAGGAGGTACAGCACAGATACGCAGTATTTT. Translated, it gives CAWRRYSTDTQYF.